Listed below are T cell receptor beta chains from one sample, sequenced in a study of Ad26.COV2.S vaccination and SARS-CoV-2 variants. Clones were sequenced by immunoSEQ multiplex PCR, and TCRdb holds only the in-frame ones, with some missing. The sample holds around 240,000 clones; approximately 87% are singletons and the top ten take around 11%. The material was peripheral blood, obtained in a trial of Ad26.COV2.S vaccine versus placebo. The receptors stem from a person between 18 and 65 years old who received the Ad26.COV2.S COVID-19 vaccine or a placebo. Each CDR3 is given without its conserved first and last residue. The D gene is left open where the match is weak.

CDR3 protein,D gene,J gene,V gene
ASSSGGPWLDTQY,TRBD1,TRBJ2-3,TRBV7-2
ASSILDYNEQF,NA,TRBJ2-1,TRBV5-1
ASSIVGFSGELF,NA,TRBJ2-2,TRBV19
SVEDGGGRYEQY,TRBD2,TRBJ2-7,TRBV29-1
ASSIQGGYTEAF,TRBD1,TRBJ1-1,TRBV7-3
ASSLGGPYEQY,NA,TRBJ2-7,TRBV28
ASSQVKREGTDTQY,TRBD2,TRBJ2-3,TRBV4-2
ASQTGTYNEQF,NA,TRBJ2-1,TRBV5-8
ASSAGTDFSPLH,TRBD1,TRBJ1-6,TRBV9
ASSIVGRRTGELF,NA,TRBJ2-2,TRBV19
SVERRGWWTEAF,NA,TRBJ1-1,TRBV29-1
ASSPSRVTAGEQY,NA,TRBJ2-7,TRBV5-4
ASSPNDGGQDSPLH,NA,TRBJ1-6,TRBV7-3
ASLEERRATNEKLF,NA,TRBJ1-4,TRBV6-1
ASSPGRFYGYT,NA,TRBJ1-2,TRBV5-6
ASTTLAGELF,NA,TRBJ2-2,TRBV7-6
ASSTQGSNQPQH,NA,TRBJ1-5,TRBV19
ASSFLGGGEQF,TRBD2,TRBJ2-1,TRBV28
ASSYSGNSYNEQF,NA,TRBJ2-1,TRBV7-2
AWTSVNEQF,NA,TRBJ2-1,TRBV30
ASTLGGRRRNEQF,NA,TRBJ2-1,TRBV7-9
ASSFVRAGAFYGYT,NA,TRBJ1-2,TRBV27
ASSVAGKGHEQF,NA,TRBJ2-1,TRBV9
ASSLGIAETQY,NA,TRBJ2-5,TRBV5-5
ASSLGLAGGETQY,TRBD2,TRBJ2-5,TRBV5-1
ASRAIQFGYGYT,NA,TRBJ1-2,TRBV6-5
ASSLVGALGSNEQY,NA,TRBJ2-7,TRBV7-2
ASSPGLDGNEQF,TRBD2,TRBJ2-1,TRBV5-1
SFRDPKLVSYNEQF,NA,TRBJ2-1,TRBV29-1
ASSFLSGGTDTQY,TRBD2,TRBJ2-3,TRBV6-2/TRBV6-3
ASSAGYYEQY,NA,TRBJ2-7,TRBV5-5
ASSLVRVAQETQY,NA,TRBJ2-5,TRBV7-8
ASSHLAPGQGAGGYT,TRBD1,TRBJ1-2,TRBV3-1/TRBV3-2
ASSNPGINAGELF,NA,TRBJ2-2,TRBV19
ASSPDHNEQF,NA,TRBJ2-1,TRBV12-3/TRBV12-4
ASSVVGQGITEDTQY,TRBD1,TRBJ2-3,TRBV9
ASSRMEAGGTGELF,TRBD1,TRBJ2-2,TRBV7-3
ASSGRILAGNIQY,TRBD2,TRBJ2-4,TRBV7-8
ASRPSGFTGELF,TRBD2,TRBJ2-2,TRBV19
ASSPPGQGAGQPQH,TRBD1,TRBJ1-5,TRBV18
ASSQDAYEQY,NA,TRBJ2-7,TRBV3-1/TRBV3-2
ASSSNTEAF,NA,TRBJ1-1,TRBV12-3/TRBV12-4
ATSRVGDTQY,NA,TRBJ2-3,TRBV15
ASSQGTSGNAETQY,TRBD2,TRBJ2-5,TRBV4-3
ASSATSGGAKTQY,TRBD2,TRBJ2-5,TRBV28
ASSFPGQSYNEQF,TRBD1,TRBJ2-1,TRBV5-4
ASSLYRTAESSYNSPLH,NA,TRBJ1-6,TRBV27
ASSLGNWGDTQY,NA,TRBJ2-3,TRBV11-2
ASSQEGGAFGELF,NA,TRBJ2-2,TRBV4-1
ASSQDLGRDTQY,NA,TRBJ2-3,TRBV4-3
ASSLTTSNYGYT,NA,TRBJ1-2,TRBV28